Listed below are T cell receptor beta chains from one sample, sequenced in a study of response to subunit inactivated influenza vaccine. TCRdb analysed the RT-PCR reads with MiXCR anew, one entry per CDR3 protein. There are under 550,000 distinct CDR3 sequences in the sample; under 9% occur only once, and 10% to 15% lies in the top ten. This material consisted of PBMCs from blood, taken roughly 24 months after vaccination. The origin of the receptors is a man between 50 and 75 years old who received an inactivated influenza vaccine. CDR3s include the opening cysteine and the closing phenylalanine or tryptophan. The D gene is left open where the match is weak. For some rows the clone size is stated as once, few or many, or as a class when expanded; others skip it.

J gene | V gene | D gene | clone size | CDR3 protein | CDR3 DNA
TRBJ1-2 | TRBV29-1 | TRBD1 | few | CSVRDRGDYGYTF | TGCAGCGTCCGGGACAGGGGCGACTATGGCTACACCTTC
TRBJ2-1 | TRBV5-1 | TRBD2 | few | CASSLGRGGWRYEQFF | TGCGCCAGCAGCTTGGGCCGCGGGGGATGGCGGTATGAGCAGTTCTTC
TRBJ2-3 | TRBV6-2/TRBV6-3 | NA | NA | CASSYDPEWSDTQYF | TGTGCCAGCAGTTACGATCCGGAATGGTCAGATACGCAGTATTTT
TRBJ2-3 | TRBV15 | TRBD1 | many | CATSREKGTGSGTDTQYF | TGTGCCACCAGCAGAGAAAAGGGGACAGGGAGCGGGACAGATACGCAGTATTTT
TRBJ2-1 | TRBV27 | TRBD1 | NA | CASSLGTGFHSYNEQFF | TGTGCCAGCAGTCTGGGGACAGGCTTTCACTCCTACAATGAGCAGTTCTTC
TRBJ2-3 | TRBV7-9 | NA | many | CASMGMADTQYF | TGTGCCAGCATGGGTATGGCAGATACGCAGTATTTT
TRBJ1-4 | TRBV28 | TRBD1 | NA | CASHAGGPNEKLFF | TGTGCCAGTCATGCAGGGGGCCCTAATGAAAAACTGTTTTTT
TRBJ2-2 | TRBV6-5 | NA | NA | CASSYTVLGNTGELFF | TGTGCCAGCAGTTACACGGTCCTGGGGAACACCGGGGAGCTGTTTTTT
TRBJ2-3 | TRBV5-6 | TRBD1 | few | CASSSGQGQPVTDTQYF | TGTGCCAGCAGCTCCGGCCAGGGACAGCCCGTCACAGATACGCAGTATTTT
TRBJ2-5 | TRBV20-1 | NA | few | CSVKNTNQETQYF | TGCAGTGTTAAGAATACTAACCAAGAGACCCAGTACTTC
TRBJ2-1 | TRBV9 | TRBD1 | few | CASSVGTGSSYNEQFF | TGTGCCAGCAGCGTAGGGACAGGGAGCTCCTACAATGAGCAGTTCTTC
TRBJ1-2 | TRBV4-1 | TRBD1 | many | CASSQGQGNNYGYTF | TGCGCCAGCAGCCAGGGACAGGGAAATAACTATGGCTACACCTTC
TRBJ2-1 | TRBV11-3 | TRBD1 | NA | CASSHRTGTAYNEEFF | TGTGCCAGCAGCCACCGGACAGGGACGGCCTACAATGAGGAGTTCTTC
TRBJ2-7 | TRBV20-1 | TRBD2 | NA | CSARTLAGGNGPYEQYF | TGCAGTGCTAGAACACTAGCGGGAGGAAATGGGCCTTACGAGCAGTACTTC
TRBJ2-1 | TRBV14 | TRBD1 | many | CASRSLGQGTYNEQFF | TGTGCCAGCAGGTCATTAGGACAGGGGACCTACAATGAGCAGTTCTTC
TRBJ1-6 | TRBV6-1 | TRBD1 | many | CASRGQGGGSPLHF | TGTGCCAGCAGGGGACAGGGTGGGGGTTCACCCCTCCACTTT
TRBJ2-1 | TRBV4-1 | NA | few | CASSHLAGSNEQFF | TGCGCCAGCAGCCACTTGGCAGGATCGAATGAGCAGTTCTTC
TRBJ1-5 | TRBV15 | NA | NA | CATSRDRWGTVRIPQHF | TGTGCCACCAGCAGAGATCGGTGGGGGACGGTAAGAATACCCCAGCATTTT